The T cell receptor beta chain described here comes from a study of T cell changes during pregnancy in multiple sclerosis. Sequencing used immunoSEQ multiplex PCR; TCRdb keeps in-frame clones, though not all of them. The sample yields tens of thousands of clones, more than 85% seen once. Germline values: CDR1 MDHEN, CDR2 SYDVKM. The CDR3 is made up of 18 amino acids. J gave up 1 base and V 3 bases, and 11 bases lay outside the gene matches. The chain combines TRBV28 with TRBJ2-3, with TRBD2 identical over 9 bases. The receptor was isolated from a female donor with multiple sclerosis, enrolled in a pregnancy study. This sample comprised CD4+ T cells from peripheral blood mononuclear cells, obtained in the third trimester of pregnancy. This CDR3 reads CASSLLSSGVRGTDTQYF. The CDR3 DNA reads as TGTGCCAGCAGTTTGTTGTCTAGCGGGGTCCGAGGCACAGATACGCAGTATTTT.